A selection of T cell receptor beta chains follows, all from one sample in a study of spatial heterogeneity in lung cancer. TCRdb reprocessed the 5' RACE reads with MiXCR, giving one entry per CDR3 protein. Of about 52,000 distinct CDR3 sequences in the sample, less than 9% were seen once. Sequenced here: PBMCs, sampled at follow-up. All receptors come from a female donor with early-stage non-small cell lung cancer. The CDR3 runs from the conserved cysteine through the conserved F or W. The D gene is left open where the match is weak. Part of the rows lack a size; the others show once, few, many or a class for expanded clones.

>TRBJ1-2|.|few|TRBV6-1
CASSESRSTYGYTF
TGTGCCAGCAGTGAGTCGAGAAGTACCTATGGCTACACCTTC
>TRBJ2-2|.|many|TRBV7-9
CASPPGRVGTGELFF
TGTGCCAGCCCCCCCGGCAGGGTTGGAACCGGGGAGCTGTTTTTT
>TRBJ2-5|.|few|TRBV6-1
CASSEGTQETQYF
TGTGCCAGCAGTGAAGGGACCCAAGAGACCCAGTACTTC
>TRBJ2-5|TRBD2|many|TRBV5-5
CASSLGGLAGIIQETQYF
TGTGCCAGCAGCTTGGGAGGACTAGCGGGGATAATCCAAGAGACCCAGTACTTC
>TRBJ2-5|.|many|TRBV15
CATRDAGLQETQYF
TGTGCCACTAGGGATGCGGGGCTACAAGAGACCCAGTACTTC
>TRBJ2-7|.|few|TRBV7-9
CASSSNNNEQYF
TGTGCCAGCAGCTCCAATAACAACGAGCAGTACTTC
>TRBJ2-2|TRBD1|many|TRBV12-3/TRBV12-4
CASSWTGTLTGELFF
TGTGCCAGCAGTTGGACAGGGACCCTCACCGGGGAGCTGTTTTTT
>TRBJ2-3|TRBD2|.|TRBV3-1
CASSFDGGAHTDTQYF
TGTGCCAGCAGCTTCGACGGGGGGGCCCACACAGATACGCAGTATTTT
>TRBJ2-4|TRBD2|.|TRBV7-9
CASSLASGGAAKNIQYF
TGTGCCAGCAGCTTAGCTAGCGGGGGGGCCGCCAAAAACATTCAGTACTTC
>TRBJ2-7|TRBD2|many|TRBV5-1
CASSRGGLVSYEQYF
TGCGCCAGCAGCAGAGGGGGACTAGTATCCTACGAGCAGTACTTC
>TRBJ2-5|TRBD2|few|TRBV7-2
CASGLGLQAGTLETQYF
TGTGCCAGCGGTCTAGGCTTACAAGCGGGGACGTTAGAGACCCAGTACTTC
>TRBJ2-1|TRBD2|few|TRBV10-3
CAISGGLTSGGTYNEQFF
TGTGCCATCAGTGGGGGTCTCACTAGCGGGGGAACCTACAATGAGCAGTTCTTC
>TRBJ1-1|TRBD1|many|TRBV28
CASSSGTGGAGRTEAFF
TGTGCCAGCAGTTCCGGGACAGGGGGCGCGGGGAGGACTGAAGCTTTCTTT
>TRBJ2-7|TRBD2|many|TRBV4-1
CASSRGTSGDYEQYF
TGCGCCAGCAGCCGGGGGACTAGCGGGGACTACGAGCAGTACTTC
>TRBJ2-1|TRBD1|.|TRBV3-1
CASSRGQGAYNEQFF
TGTGCCAGCAGCCGCGGACAGGGGGCGTACAATGAGCAGTTCTTC
>TRBJ2-1|.|few|TRBV20-1
CSARDPRDHQVDEQFF
TGCAGTGCTAGAGATCCTCGAGATCACCAGGTGGATGAGCAGTTCTTC
>TRBJ1-4|.|.|TRBV28
CASNGPNEKLFF
TGTGCCAGCAACGGGCCAAATGAAAAACTGTTTTTT
>TRBJ2-1|TRBD1|.|TRBV6-2/TRBV6-3
CASSYSMGQGYNEQFF
TGTGCCAGCAGTTACTCGATGGGACAGGGGTACAATGAGCAGTTCTTC
>TRBJ1-6|.|many|TRBV7-9
CASSWGGSPLHF
TGTGCCAGCAGCTGGGGGGGGTCACCCCTCCACTTT
>TRBJ2-7|TRBD1|few|TRBV5-4
CASSLGTGVPLLGYEQYF
TGTGCCAGCAGCTTGGGTACAGGGGTTCCCTTGTTGGGCTACGAGCAGTACTTC
>TRBJ1-1|.|few|TRBV20-1
CSAAQGMNTEAFF
TGCAGTGCTGCCCAGGGGATGAACACTGAAGCTTTCTTT
>TRBJ2-6|.|.|TRBV7-2
CASSIQSEANVLTF
TGTGCCAGCAGCATACAGAGTGAGGCCAACGTCCTGACTTTC
>TRBJ1-5|.|many|TRBV3-1
CASSQRASNQPQHF
TGTGCCAGCAGCCAAAGGGCTAGCAATCAGCCCCAGCATTTT
>TRBJ2-5|.|few|TRBV7-2
CASSLAGFRETQYF
TGTGCCAGCAGCTTAGCGGGGTTCCGGGAGACCCAGTACTTC
>TRBJ2-3|.|many|TRBV6-1
CAPRQTGTDTQYF
TGTGCACCGAGACAAACCGGCACAGATACGCAGTATTTT
>TRBJ2-7|.|many|TRBV28
CASNERVGIYEQYF
TGTGCCAGCAACGAGCGGGTAGGCATCTACGAGCAGTACTTC
>TRBJ2-1|TRBD2|many|TRBV7-3
CASSPGLAGAQDEQFF
TGTGCCAGCAGCCCCGGACTAGCGGGGGCTCAGGATGAGCAGTTCTTC
>TRBJ2-1|.|many|TRBV18
CASSLFRAHNEQFF
TGTGCCAGCTCCCTCTTCCGGGCCCACAATGAGCAGTTCTTC
>TRBJ2-7|.|many|TRBV24-1
CATSDPGAVPTGEQYF
TGTGCCACCAGTGACCCGGGGGCTGTACCTACAGGGGAGCAGTACTTC
>TRBJ2-7|.|many|TRBV2
CASRSRSYEQYF
TGTGCCAGCAGAAGTAGGTCCTACGAGCAGTACTTC